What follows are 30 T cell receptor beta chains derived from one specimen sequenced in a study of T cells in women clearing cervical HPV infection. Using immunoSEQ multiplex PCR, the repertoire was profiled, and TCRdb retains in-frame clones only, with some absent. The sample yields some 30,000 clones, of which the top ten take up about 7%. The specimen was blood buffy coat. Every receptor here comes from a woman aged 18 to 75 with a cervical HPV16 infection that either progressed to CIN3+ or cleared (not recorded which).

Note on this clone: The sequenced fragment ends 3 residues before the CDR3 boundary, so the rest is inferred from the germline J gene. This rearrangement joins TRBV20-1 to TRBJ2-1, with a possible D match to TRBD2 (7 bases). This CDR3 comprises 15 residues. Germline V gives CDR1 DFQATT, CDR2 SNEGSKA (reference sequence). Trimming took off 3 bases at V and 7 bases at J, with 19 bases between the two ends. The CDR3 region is CSASSEGGPVNEQFF. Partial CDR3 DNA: TGCAGTGCTAGTTCGGAGGGGGGGCCCGTAAATGAG.

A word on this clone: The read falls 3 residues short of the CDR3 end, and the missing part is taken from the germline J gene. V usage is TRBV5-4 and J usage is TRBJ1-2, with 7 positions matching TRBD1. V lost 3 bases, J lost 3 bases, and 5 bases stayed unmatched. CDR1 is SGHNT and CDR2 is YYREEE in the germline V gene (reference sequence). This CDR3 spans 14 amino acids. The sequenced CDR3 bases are TGTGCCAGCAGCTCGGGACAGAGAGACTATGGC. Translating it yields CASSSGQRDYG. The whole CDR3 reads CASSSGQRDYGYTF.

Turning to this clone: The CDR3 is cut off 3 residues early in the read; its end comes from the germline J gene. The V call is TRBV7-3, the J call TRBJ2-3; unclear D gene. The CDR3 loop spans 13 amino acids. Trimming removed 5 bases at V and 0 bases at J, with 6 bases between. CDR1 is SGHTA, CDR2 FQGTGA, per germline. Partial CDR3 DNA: TGTGCCAGCAGCCCCGCGAGCACAGATACG. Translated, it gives CASSPASTDT. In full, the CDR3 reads CASSPASTDTQYF. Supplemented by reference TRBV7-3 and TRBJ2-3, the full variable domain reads GAGVSQTPSNKVTEKGKYVELRCDPISGHTALYWYRQSLGQGPEFLIYFQGTGAADDSGLPNDRFFAVRPEGSVSTLKIQRTERGDSAVYLCASSPASTDTQYFGPGTRLTVL.

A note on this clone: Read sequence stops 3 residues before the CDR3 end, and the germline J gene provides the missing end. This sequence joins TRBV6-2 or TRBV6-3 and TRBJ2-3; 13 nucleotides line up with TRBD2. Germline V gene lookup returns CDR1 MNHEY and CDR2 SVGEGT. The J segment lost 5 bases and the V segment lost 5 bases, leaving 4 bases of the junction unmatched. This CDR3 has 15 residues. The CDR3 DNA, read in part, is TGTGCCAGCAGTCCCAGACTAGCGGGAGGAGATACG. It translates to CASSPRLAGGDT. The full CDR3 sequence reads CASSPRLAGGDTQYF.

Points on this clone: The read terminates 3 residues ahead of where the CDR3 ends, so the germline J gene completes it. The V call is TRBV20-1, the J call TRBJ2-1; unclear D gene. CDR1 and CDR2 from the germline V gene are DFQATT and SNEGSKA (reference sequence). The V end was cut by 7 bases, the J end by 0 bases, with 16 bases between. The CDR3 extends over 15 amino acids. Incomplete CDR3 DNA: TGCAGTGTCCGAAACACGCCGAGCTCCTACAATGAG. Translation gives CSVRNTPSSYNE. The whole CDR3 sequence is CSVRNTPSSYNEQFF.

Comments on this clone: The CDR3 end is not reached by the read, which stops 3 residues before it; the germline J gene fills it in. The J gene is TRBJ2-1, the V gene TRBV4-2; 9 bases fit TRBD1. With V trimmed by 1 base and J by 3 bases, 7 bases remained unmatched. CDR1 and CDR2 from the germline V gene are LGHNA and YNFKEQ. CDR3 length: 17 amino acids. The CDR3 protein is CASSQGPGQGYYNEQFF. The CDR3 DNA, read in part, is TGTGCCAGCAGCCAAGGTCCGGGACAGGGTTACTACAATGAG.

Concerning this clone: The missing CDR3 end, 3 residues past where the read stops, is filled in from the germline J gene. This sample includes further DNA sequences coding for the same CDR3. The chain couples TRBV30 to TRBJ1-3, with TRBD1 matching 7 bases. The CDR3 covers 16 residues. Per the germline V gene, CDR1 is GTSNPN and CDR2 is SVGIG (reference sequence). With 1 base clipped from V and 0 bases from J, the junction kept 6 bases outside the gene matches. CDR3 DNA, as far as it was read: TGTGCCTGGAGTGATCCGGGGACAGTCTCTGGAAACACC. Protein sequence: CAWSDPGTVSGNT. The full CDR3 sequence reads CAWSDPGTVSGNTIYF.

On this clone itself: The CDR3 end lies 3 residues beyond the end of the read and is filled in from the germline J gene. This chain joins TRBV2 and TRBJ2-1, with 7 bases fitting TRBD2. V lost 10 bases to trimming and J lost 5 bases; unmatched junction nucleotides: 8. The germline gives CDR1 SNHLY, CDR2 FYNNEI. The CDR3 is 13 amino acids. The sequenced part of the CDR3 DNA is TGTGCCACCATCCAGCGGGGAAACAATGAG. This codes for CATIQRGNNE. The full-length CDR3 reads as CATIQRGNNEQFF.

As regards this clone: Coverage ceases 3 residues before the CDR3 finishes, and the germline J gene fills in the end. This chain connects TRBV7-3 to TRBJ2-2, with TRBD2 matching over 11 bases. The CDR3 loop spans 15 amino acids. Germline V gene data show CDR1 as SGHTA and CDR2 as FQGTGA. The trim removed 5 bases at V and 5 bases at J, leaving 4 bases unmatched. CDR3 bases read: TGTGCCAGCAGCACGACTAGCGGGACAACCGGGGAG. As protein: CASSTTSGTTGE. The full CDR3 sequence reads CASSTTSGTTGELFF.

The CDR3 loop is CSALLAGGYNEQFF. The CDR3 DNA, read in part, is TGCAGTGCTTTACTAGCGGGGGGCTACAATGAG. The chain has TRBV20-1 and TRBJ2-1; 12 bases line up with TRBD2. Read sequence stops 3 residues before the CDR3 end, and the germline J gene provides the missing end. CDR1 and CDR2 (germline): DFQATT, SNEGSKA (reference sequence). The trim removed 5 bases at V and 3 bases at J, leaving 2 bases unmatched. This CDR3 comprises 14 residues.

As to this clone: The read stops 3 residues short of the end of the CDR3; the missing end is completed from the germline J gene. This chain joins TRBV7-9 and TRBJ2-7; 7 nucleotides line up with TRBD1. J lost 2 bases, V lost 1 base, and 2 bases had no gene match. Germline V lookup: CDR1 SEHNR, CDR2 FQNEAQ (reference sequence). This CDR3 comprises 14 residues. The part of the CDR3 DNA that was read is TGTGCCAGCAGCTTAGGGCAGGGGGCCTACGAG. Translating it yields CASSLGQGAYE. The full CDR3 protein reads CASSLGQGAYEQYF.

CDR3 residues: CASSYGIRETQYF. CDR3 bases read: TGTGCCAGCAGTTACGGAATCAGGGAGACC. The chain couples TRBV6-2 or TRBV6-3 to TRBJ2-5; D remains unclear. The read falls 3 residues short of the CDR3 end, and the missing part is taken from the germline J gene. V was pared by 2 bases and J by 5 bases, with 9 bases between. The CDR3 loop spans 13 amino acids. Germline V gives CDR1 MNHEY, CDR2 SVGEGT.

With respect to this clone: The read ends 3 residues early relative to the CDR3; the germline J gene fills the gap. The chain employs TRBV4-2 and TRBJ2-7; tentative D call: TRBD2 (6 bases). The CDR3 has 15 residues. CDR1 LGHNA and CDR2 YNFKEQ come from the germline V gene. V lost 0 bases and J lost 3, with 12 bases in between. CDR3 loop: CASSQELSGGYEQYF. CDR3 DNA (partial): TGTGCCAGCAGCCAAGAGCTATCCGGGGGCTACGAG.

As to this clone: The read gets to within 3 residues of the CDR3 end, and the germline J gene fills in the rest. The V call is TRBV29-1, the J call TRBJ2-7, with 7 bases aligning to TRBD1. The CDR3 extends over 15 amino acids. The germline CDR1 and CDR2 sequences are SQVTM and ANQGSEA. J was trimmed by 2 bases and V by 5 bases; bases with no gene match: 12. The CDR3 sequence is CSVLGKGASPYEQYF. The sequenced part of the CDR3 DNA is TGCAGCGTTCTGGGTAAGGGGGCTAGCCCCTACGAG.

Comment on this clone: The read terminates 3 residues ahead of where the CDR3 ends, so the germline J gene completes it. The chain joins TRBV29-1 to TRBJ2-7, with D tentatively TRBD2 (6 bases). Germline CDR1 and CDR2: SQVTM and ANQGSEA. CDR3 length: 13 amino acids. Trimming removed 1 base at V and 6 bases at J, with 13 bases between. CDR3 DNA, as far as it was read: TGCAGCGTTGAAGCTGGCGGGGCCACCGAG. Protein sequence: CSVEAGGATE. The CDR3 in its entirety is CSVEAGGATEQYF.

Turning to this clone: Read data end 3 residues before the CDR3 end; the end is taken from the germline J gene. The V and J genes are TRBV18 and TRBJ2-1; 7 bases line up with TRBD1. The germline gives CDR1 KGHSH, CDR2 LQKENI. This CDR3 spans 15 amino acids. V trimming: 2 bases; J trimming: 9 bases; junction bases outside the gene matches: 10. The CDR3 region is CASSPMARGIGEQFF. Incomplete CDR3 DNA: TGTGCCAGCTCACCAATGGCCAGGGGGATCGGTGAG.

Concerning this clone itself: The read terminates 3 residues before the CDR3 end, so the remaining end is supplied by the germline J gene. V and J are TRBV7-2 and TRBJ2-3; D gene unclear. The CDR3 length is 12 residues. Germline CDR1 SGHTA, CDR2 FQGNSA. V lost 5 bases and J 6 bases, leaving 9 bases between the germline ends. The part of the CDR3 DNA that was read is TGTGCCAGCAGCGGTAGAGCGGATACG. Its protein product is CASSGRADT. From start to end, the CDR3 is CASSGRADTQYF.

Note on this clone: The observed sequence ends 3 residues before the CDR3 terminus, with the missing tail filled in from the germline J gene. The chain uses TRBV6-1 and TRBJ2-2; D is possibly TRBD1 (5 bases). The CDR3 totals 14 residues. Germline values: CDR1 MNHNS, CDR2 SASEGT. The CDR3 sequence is CASSGHSGANVLFF. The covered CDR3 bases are TGTGCCAGCAGTGGACACTCTGGGGCCAACGTG.

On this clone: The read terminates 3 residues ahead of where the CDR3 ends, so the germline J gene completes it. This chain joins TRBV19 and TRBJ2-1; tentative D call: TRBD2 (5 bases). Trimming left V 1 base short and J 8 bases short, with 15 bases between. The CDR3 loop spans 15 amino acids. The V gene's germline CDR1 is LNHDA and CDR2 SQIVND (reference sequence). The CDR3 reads CASSIGLARGDEQFF. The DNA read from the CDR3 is TGTGCCAGTAGTATAGGGCTAGCTAGAGGCGATGAG.

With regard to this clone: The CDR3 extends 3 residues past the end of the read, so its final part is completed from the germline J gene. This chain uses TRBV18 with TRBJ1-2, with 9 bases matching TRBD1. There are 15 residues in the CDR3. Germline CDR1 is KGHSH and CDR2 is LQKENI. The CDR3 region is CASSPPRTGAYDYTF. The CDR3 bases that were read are TGTGCCAGCTCACCACCCCGGACAGGGGCCTACGAC.

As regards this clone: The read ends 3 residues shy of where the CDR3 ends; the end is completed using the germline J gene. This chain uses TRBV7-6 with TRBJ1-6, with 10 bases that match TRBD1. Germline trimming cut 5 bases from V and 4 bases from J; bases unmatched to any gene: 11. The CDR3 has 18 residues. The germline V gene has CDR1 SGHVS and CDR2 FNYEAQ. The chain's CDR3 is CASSPSMTGGFYNSPLHF. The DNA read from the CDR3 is TGTGCCAGCAGCCCTAGCATGACAGGGGGCTTTTATAATTCACCC. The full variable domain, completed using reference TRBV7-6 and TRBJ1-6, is GAGVSQSPRYKVTKRGQDVALRCDPISGHVSLYWYRQALGQGPEFLTYFNYEAQQDKSGLPNDRFSAERPEGSISTLTIQRTEQRDSAMYRCASSPSMTGGFYNSPLHFGNGTRLTVT.

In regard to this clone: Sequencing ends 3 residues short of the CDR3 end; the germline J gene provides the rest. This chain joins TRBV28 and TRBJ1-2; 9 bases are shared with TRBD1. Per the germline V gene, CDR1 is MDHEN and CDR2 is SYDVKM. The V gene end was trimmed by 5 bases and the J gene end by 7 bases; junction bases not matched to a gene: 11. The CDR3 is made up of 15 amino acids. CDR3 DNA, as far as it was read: TGTGCCAGCAGTCCGAACCTACAGGGGGCCGGTGGC. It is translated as CASSPNLQGAGG. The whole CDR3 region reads CASSPNLQGAGGYTF.

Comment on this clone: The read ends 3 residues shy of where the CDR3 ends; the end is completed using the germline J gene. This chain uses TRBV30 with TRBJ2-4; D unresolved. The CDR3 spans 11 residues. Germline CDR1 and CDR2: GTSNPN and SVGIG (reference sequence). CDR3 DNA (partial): TGTGCCTCATCAATTAACTATGGT. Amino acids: CASSINYG. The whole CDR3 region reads CASSINYGQYF.

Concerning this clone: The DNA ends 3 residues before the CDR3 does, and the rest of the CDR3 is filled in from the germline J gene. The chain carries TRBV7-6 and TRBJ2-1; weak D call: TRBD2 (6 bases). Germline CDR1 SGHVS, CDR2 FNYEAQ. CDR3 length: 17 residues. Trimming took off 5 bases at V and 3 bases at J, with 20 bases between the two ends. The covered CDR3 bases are TGTGCCAGCAGCCACCGAATCCAAGCGGGCCTCTACAATGAG. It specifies CASSHRIQAGLYNE. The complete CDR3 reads CASSHRIQAGLYNEQFF.

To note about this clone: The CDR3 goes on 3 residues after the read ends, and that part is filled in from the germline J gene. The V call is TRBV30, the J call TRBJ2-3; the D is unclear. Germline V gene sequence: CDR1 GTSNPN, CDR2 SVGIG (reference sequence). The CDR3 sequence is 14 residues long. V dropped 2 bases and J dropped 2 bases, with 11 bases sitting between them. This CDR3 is CAWSTSITTDTQYF. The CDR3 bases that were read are TGTGCCTGGAGTACCAGTATAACCACAGATACG. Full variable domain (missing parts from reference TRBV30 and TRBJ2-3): SQTIHQWPATLVQPVGSPLSLECTVEGTSNPNLYWYRQAAGRGLQLLFYSVGIGQISSEVPQNLSASRPQDRQFILSSKKLLLSDSGFYLCAWSTSITTDTQYFGPGTRLTVL.

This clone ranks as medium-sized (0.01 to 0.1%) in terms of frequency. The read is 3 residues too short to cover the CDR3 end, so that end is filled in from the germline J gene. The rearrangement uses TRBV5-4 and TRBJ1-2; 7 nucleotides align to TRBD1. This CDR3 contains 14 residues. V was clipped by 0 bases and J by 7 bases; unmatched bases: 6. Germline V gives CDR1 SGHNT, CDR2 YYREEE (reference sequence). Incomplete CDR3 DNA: TGTGCCAGCAGCTTGGAGACAGGGTACGGTGGC. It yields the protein CASSLETGYGG. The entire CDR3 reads CASSLETGYGGYTF.

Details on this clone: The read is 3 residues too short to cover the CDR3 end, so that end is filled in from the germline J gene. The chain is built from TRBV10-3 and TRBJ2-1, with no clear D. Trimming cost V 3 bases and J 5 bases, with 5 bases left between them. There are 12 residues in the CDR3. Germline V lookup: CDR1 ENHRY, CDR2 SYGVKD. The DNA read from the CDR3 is TGTGCCATCAGTGACCCTAACAATGAG. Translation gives CAISDPNNE. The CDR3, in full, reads CAISDPNNEQFF.

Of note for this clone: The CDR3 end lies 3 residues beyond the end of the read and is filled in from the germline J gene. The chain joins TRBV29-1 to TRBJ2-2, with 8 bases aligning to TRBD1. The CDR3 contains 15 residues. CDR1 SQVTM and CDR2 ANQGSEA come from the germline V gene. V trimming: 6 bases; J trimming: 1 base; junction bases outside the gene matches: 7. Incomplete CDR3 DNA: TGCAGCGTAAGGGGTGGGACAGGGAACACCGGGGAG. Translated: CSVRGGTGNTGE. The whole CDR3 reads CSVRGGTGNTGELFF.

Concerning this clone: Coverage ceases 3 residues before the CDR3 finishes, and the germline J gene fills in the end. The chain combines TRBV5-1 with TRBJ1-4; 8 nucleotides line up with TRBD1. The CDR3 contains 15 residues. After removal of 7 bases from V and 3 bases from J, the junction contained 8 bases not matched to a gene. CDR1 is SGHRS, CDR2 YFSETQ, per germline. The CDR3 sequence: CASGQGLGANEKLFF. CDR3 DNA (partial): TGCGCCAGCGGACAGGGACTGGGTGCTAATGAAAAA. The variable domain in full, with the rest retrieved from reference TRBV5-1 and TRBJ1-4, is KAGVTQTPRYLIKTRGQQVTLSCSPISGHRSVSWYQQTPGQGLQFLFEYFSETQRNKGNFPGRFSGRQFSNSRSEMNVSTLELGDSALYLCASGQGLGANEKLFFGSGTQLSVL.

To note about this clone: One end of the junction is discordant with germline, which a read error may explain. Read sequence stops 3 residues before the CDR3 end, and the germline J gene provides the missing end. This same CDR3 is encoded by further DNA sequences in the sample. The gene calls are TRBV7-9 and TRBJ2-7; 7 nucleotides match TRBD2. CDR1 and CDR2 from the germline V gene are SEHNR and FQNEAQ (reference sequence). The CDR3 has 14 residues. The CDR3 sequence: CASSPELTSHEQYF. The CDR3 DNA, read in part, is TGTGCTAGCAGCCCCGAATTGACTAGCCACGAG.